These T cell receptor beta chains were read from a single sample in a study of blood T cell repertoires in COVID-19. Using immunoSEQ multiplex PCR, the repertoire was profiled, and TCRdb retains in-frame clones only, with some absent. The sample lists 150,000 to 200,000 clones, around four fifths occurring once. The material sequenced was peripheral blood. The receptors come from a human donor in a cohort sampled during active COVID-19. Each CDR3 is given with its conserved first and last residue. A D gene is named only where the DNA matches it firmly. Clone sizes are given selectively: once, few, many, or a class where the clone is expanded.

TGTGCCAGCAGCCAGACCTTGACAGGGGGAAATTCACCCCTCCACTTT,CASSQTLTGGNSPLHF,TRBJ1-6,-,TRBD1,TRBV3-1/TRBV3-2
TGTGCCAGCAGACGAGGTGGCTACAATGAGCAGTTCTTC,CASRRGGYNEQFF,TRBJ2-1,-,-,TRBV2
TGTGCCAGCAGTTACTCCTCGACAGGGCTTACCGAGCAGTACTTC,CASSYSSTGLTEQYF,TRBJ2-7,-,TRBD1,TRBV6-5
TGTGCCAGCAGCTTAGTTAAAGGACAGCAAGAGACCCAGTACTTC,CASSLVKGQQETQYF,TRBJ2-5,-,-,TRBV13
TGCGCCAGCAGTGAGTCGGGGACAGCAGGTACCCTCCACTTT,CASSESGTAGTLHF,TRBJ1-6,few,TRBD1,TRBV10-1
TGTGCCATCACCGCTGGACAGGGAAGCTTCAACTATGGCTACACCTTC,CAITAGQGSFNYGYTF,TRBJ1-2,-,TRBD1,TRBV10-3
TGTGCCAGCAGTTCATGGACAGGCGTTGCCGGGGAGCTGTTTTTT,CASSSWTGVAGELFF,TRBJ2-2,-,TRBD1,TRBV6-5
TGTGCCAGCAGCCACCGGGACAGATTCTCCTACGAGCAGTACTTC,CASSHRDRFSYEQYF,TRBJ2-7,-,TRBD1,TRBV7-9
TGTGCCAGCAGTGAAAACAGCATCTATAATTCACCCCTCCACTTT,CASSENSIYNSPLHF,TRBJ1-6,-,-,TRBV25-1
TGTGCCGGGCGGGAGGGGGACACTGAAGCTTTCTTT,CAGREGDTEAFF,TRBJ1-1,-,-,TRBV2
TGTGCCAGCAGTGAGGGCAGAGCTAACTATGGCTACACCTTC,CASSEGRANYGYTF,TRBJ1-2,-,-,TRBV2
TGTGCCTGGAGTGGGGGGGGACAGGCGACCTACGAGCAGTACTTC,CAWSGGGQATYEQYF,TRBJ2-7,-,-,TRBV30
TGTGCCAAACGAGGCTCTGGAAACACCATATATTTT,CAKRGSGNTIYF,TRBJ1-3,-,-,TRBV25-1
TGTGCCAGCAGCTTGGGATTAGCGGGGGGCGAGCAAGAGACCCAGTACTTC,CASSLGLAGGEQETQYF,TRBJ2-5,-,TRBD2,TRBV11-3
TGCGCCAGCAGCTTGGAAGTAGGTCAGGGCCTCCGGGAGACCCAGTACTTC,CASSLEVGQGLRETQYF,TRBJ2-5,-,-,TRBV5-1
TGTGCCAGCAGCTTAGATCGAAACACACCCGGGGAGCTGTTTTTT,CASSLDRNTPGELFF,TRBJ2-2,-,-,TRBV11-3
TGTGCCAGCAGCCAGGAACATAACACAGATACGCAGTATTTT,CASSQEHNTDTQYF,TRBJ2-3,few,-,TRBV5-5
TGTGCCAGCAGCCTAACGATAATCGACAGGATTGAAGCTTTCTTT,CASSLTIIDRIEAFF,TRBJ1-1,-,-,TRBV7-2
TGCGCCAGCAGCCAATGGACAAGCTCCTACGAGCAGTACTTC,CASSQWTSSYEQYF,TRBJ2-7,once,-,TRBV4-3
TGTGCCAGCAGCTCTCCTAGCGGGGGGACAACCGGGGAGCTGTTTTTT,CASSSPSGGTTGELFF,TRBJ2-2,-,TRBD2,TRBV5-4
TGTGCCAGCAAGACAGGGGGCTTAGAGACCCAGTACTTC,CASKTGGLETQYF,TRBJ2-5,-,TRBD1,TRBV6-5
TGTGCCAGCAGCTTGTCTGCGGGGGGAATCACAGATACGCAGTATTTT,CASSLSAGGITDTQYF,TRBJ2-3,-,TRBD2,TRBV5-4
TGTGCCAGCAACGGGGGGCCCCCTAACTATGGCTACACCTTC,CASNGGPPNYGYTF,TRBJ1-2,-,-,TRBV27
TGTGCCAGCAGCAGGGACAGATCAAAAGGGGACTCCTACGAGCAGTACTTC,CASSRDRSKGDSYEQYF,TRBJ2-7,-,-,TRBV21-1
TGTGCCAGCAGCTTAGTTAATGCACCCCTCCACTTT,CASSLVNAPLHF,TRBJ1-6,-,-,TRBV11-2
TGTGCCAGTAGTACAGGGTCCGGAGGGGGCTACACCTTC,CASSTGSGGGYTF,TRBJ1-2,-,-,TRBV19
TGTGCCAGCTCACCACGACAGGGGGCAGGGGAGACCCAGTACTTC,CASSPRQGAGETQYF,TRBJ2-5,-,TRBD1,TRBV18
TGTGCCAGCAGGGCGGGCCCGCGTGATGAGCAGTTCTTC,CASRAGPRDEQFF,TRBJ2-1,-,-,TRBV27
TGTGCCAGCAGCGAAGCCCCGGGTAGTCAGCCCCAGCATTTT,CASSEAPGSQPQHF,TRBJ1-5,-,-,TRBV6-1
TGTGCCACCAGCACCAGCGTGTCACAAGAGACCCAGTACTTC,CATSTSVSQETQYF,TRBJ2-5,-,-,TRBV15
TGCGCCAGCAGCTTGGCCGTCGCTAGCGGGGGGCTATTCCAAGAGACCCAGTACTTC,CASSLAVASGGLFQETQYF,TRBJ2-5,-,TRBD2,TRBV5-1
TGTGCCAGCAGTTTACAAGGACAGCGCGTAAACTATGGCTACACCTTC,CASSLQGQRVNYGYTF,TRBJ1-2,-,-,TRBV28
TGTGCTAGTGGTTTGCCTCCGACCTCCGGTACAGGGTCTATCGGGGAGCTGTTTTTT,CASGLPPTSGTGSIGELFF,TRBJ2-2,once,-,TRBV12-5
TGTGCCTGGAGTACAGGGGGAACGGATACGCAGTATTTT,CAWSTGGTDTQYF,TRBJ2-3,-,TRBD1,TRBV30
TGTGCCAGCAGCCCGGGACAGGCCCGATCCTACAATGAGCAGTTCTTC,CASSPGQARSYNEQFF,TRBJ2-1,-,TRBD1,TRBV9
TGTGCCACCAGGCTAGCGGGGGGACCTGGGACCGCCTACAATGAGCAGTTCTTC,CATRLAGGPGTAYNEQFF,TRBJ2-1,-,TRBD2,TRBV24-1
TGTGCCAGTAGTATAGCCTCTGGGGCAGCCGATGGCTACACCTTC,CASSIASGAADGYTF,TRBJ1-2,-,-,TRBV19
TGTGCCAGCAGCTTAAGCCCTGGGGCTAGCGCAAACACAGATACGCAGTATTTT,CASSLSPGASANTDTQYF,TRBJ2-3,-,-,TRBV7-8
TGTGCCAGCAGCGTTCCCTGGGAATCCTACAGGAGCACTGCCAGCAATCAGCCCCAGCATTTT,CASSVPWESYRSTASNQPQHF,TRBJ1-5,-,-,TRBV21-1
TGCGCCAGCAGTGAGTCGGATCGGAGGGCTGGGGAAAAACTGTTTTTT,CASSESDRRAGEKLFF,TRBJ1-4,-,-,TRBV10-2
TGCGCCAGCAGCTTTACAGGGAATCTTAATGAGCAGTTCTTC,CASSFTGNLNEQFF,TRBJ2-1,-,-,TRBV5-1
TGTGCCAGCAGCTTAAACCGGGACAGGGCCCCTGAAGCTTTCTTT,CASSLNRDRAPEAFF,TRBJ1-1,-,TRBD1,TRBV5-4
TGTGCCATCAAAGGGACAGGAAATAATGAAAAACTGTTTTTT,CAIKGTGNNEKLFF,TRBJ1-4,many,TRBD1,TRBV10-3
TGTGCCAGCAGTTCCGGTGGCGGGGAGCTGTTTTTT,CASSSGGGELFF,TRBJ2-2,-,-,TRBV6-2/TRBV6-3
TGTGCCAGCAGTCACCCCCTAGCGGGCAGGGAGACCCAGTACTTC,CASSHPLAGRETQYF,TRBJ2-5,-,TRBD2,TRBV28